Listed below are T cell receptor beta chains from one sample, sequenced in a study of CXCR3-negative and CXCR3-positive naive CD8 T cells. No DNA is given; TCRdb re-called the 5' RACE reads and lists each CDR3 protein once. The sample data list over 70,000 distinct CDR3 sequences. Material for sequencing was naive CXCR3+ CD8+ T cells from blood. These TCRs come from a human donor in good health. Some clones in this sample may be carry-over from other donors' samples. Both conserved end residues are part of each CDR3.

V gene	J gene	CDR3 protein
TRBV20-1	TRBJ2-7	CSARGPVSSYEQYF
TRBV2	TRBJ2-7	CASTGGVTYEQYF
TRBV7-9	TRBJ2-1	CASSFRDEQFF
TRBV28	TRBJ2-4	CASSLGVRQPYF
TRBV4-1	TRBJ1-4	CASSQASGTDLFF
TRBV4-1	TRBJ2-7	CASSQVYQTYEQYF
TRBV29-1	TRBJ2-7	CSVAGRSTYEQYF
TRBV12-3/TRBV12-4	TRBJ2-7	CASSPPDRRAYEQYF
TRBV5-6	TRBJ2-7	CASSPQGTSYEQYF
TRBV14	TRBJ2-1	CASSSITSWGMQFF
TRBV6-6	TRBJ1-2	CASSYSLSDRDGYTF
TRBV7-2	TRBJ2-1	CASSLPNEQFF
TRBV29-1	TRBJ1-2	CSVESSQGGYTF
TRBV5-5	TRBJ2-2	CASTPENTGELVF
TRBV9	TRBJ1-5	CASSVSNSNQPQHF
TRBV9	TRBJ2-5	CASSVGEGLAGGETQYF
TRBV6-2/TRBV6-3	TRBJ2-7	CASSSPDRRIYEQYF
TRBV28	TRBJ2-5	CASSTSRTGQETQYF
TRBV5-1	TRBJ1-1	CASSLGGLNTEAFF
TRBV12-3/TRBV12-4	TRBJ1-1	CASISPTEAFF
TRBV28	TRBJ2-1	CAVHPGHYNEQFF
TRBV12-3/TRBV12-4	TRBJ2-1	CASTPPRASYNEQFF
TRBV7-2	TRBJ2-1	CASSLSSGSSEQFF
TRBV30	TRBJ2-2	CAWSLSENTGELFF
TRBV19	TRBJ2-1	CASSPRGDNEQFF
TRBV28	TRBJ2-1	CASSLGVWNEQFF
TRBV5-5	TRBJ1-1	CASSLVVRPHPLMNTEAFF
TRBV30	TRBJ1-1	CAWSWNLNTEAFF
TRBV30	TRBJ2-1	CAWSVDGSSYNEQFF
TRBV4-3	TRBJ2-1	CASSQGSWLAGEDEQFF
TRBV14	TRBJ2-1	CASSQALAGGGYEQFF
TRBV6-5	TRBJ1-4	CASSLWRPGLPTGEKLFF
TRBV3-1	TRBJ2-3	CASSLAETFDLIYTQYF
TRBV28	TRBJ1-2	CASSFHGATGTPFWGYGYTF
TRBV28	TRBJ2-7	CASSLHSLGEQYF
TRBV3-1	TRBJ2-5	CASSQVGDEETQYF
TRBV29-1	TRBJ1-1	CSRKWVGQGAGEAFF